This T cell receptor (beta chain) was sequenced during a study of T cells after yellow fever vaccination. This clonotype has a handful of counts. What it recognizes is unknown. TCRdb recomputed calls from the 5' RACE reads with MiXCR, one row per CDR3 protein. The sample consists of about 500,000 distinct CDR3 sequences, around 16% of them appearing once. Study results and caveats: Primary-vaccination clones mostly resurfaced post-booster (approximately 96% CD4, about 87% CD8).

Germline assignment: CDR1 DFQATT and CDR2 SNEGSKA (reference sequence). Trimming shortened V by 4 bases and J by 4 bases, and 11 bases separated the two germline ends. The CDR3 is made up of 13 amino acids. This sequence originates from a young man who received the YFV17D yellow fever vaccine. This sample comprised PBMCs, obtained 5 days after the first yellow fever vaccination. The chain has TRBV20-1 and TRBJ1-5, with D possibly being TRBD1 (6 bases). DNA for the CDR3: TGCAGTGCTAAGCAAGGACAGAATCAGCCCCAGCATTTT. Amino acids: CSAKQGQNQPQHF.